Listed here are 27 T cell receptor beta chains from one sample, sequenced in a study of cytomegalovirus exposure and HLA in healthy donors. PCR involved 60 Vbeta and 13 Jbeta primers. Sequencing used immunoSEQ multiplex PCR; TCRdb keeps in-frame clones, though not all of them. The sample has about 150,000 clones; more than 65% are singletons. Sequenced: PBMCs. The receptors shown here come from a man in his fifties in good health and CMV-seropositive.

The gene calls are TRBV4-1 and TRBJ1-4; 7 bases line up with TRBD1. V lost 4 bases and J lost 15; bases outside the gene matches: 5. The CDR3 runs to 11 residues. Germline V gene lookup returns CDR1 MGHRA and CDR2 YSYEKL. In nucleotides, the CDR3 is TGCGCCAGCAGCCTCGACAGGGCGGTGTTTTTT. Translating it yields CASSLDRAVFF.

V usage is TRBV11-1 and J usage is TRBJ2-7, with 10 bases that match TRBD1. Germline-derived CDR1 and CDR2 are SGHAT and FQDESV (reference sequence). The CDR3 consists of 16 residues. J lost 4 bases, V lost 2 bases, and 8 bases had no gene match. The DNA for the CDR3 is TGTGCCAGCAGCTTATTGAGCGGACAGGGGGGTTACGAGCAGTACTTC. Protein: CASSLLSGQGGYEQYF. Full variable domain (missing parts from reference TRBV11-1 and TRBJ2-7): EAEVAQSPRYKITEKSQAVAFWCDPISGHATLYWYRQILGQGPELLVQFQDESVVDDSQLPKDRFSAERLKGVDSTLKIQPAELGDSAMYLCASSLLSGQGGYEQYFGPGTRLTVT.

The chain carries TRBV23-1 and TRBJ2-7; no definite D call. TRBV23-1 belongs to the ORF category, with a function that is uncertain. The CDR3 covers 13 residues. The V end lost 2 bases, the J end lost 3 bases, and 8 bases lay between the germline ends. The CDR3 here is CASSQTSFYEQYF. The CDR3 coding sequence is TGCGCCAGCAGTCAAACATCTTTCTACGAGCAGTACTTC.

The rearrangement uses TRBV25-1 and TRBJ2-5, with a weak D call TRBD2 (5 bases). Trimming stripped 2 bases from V and 5 bases from J, with 9 bases between. The CDR3 is 13 amino acids. The germline V gene encodes CDR1 MGHDK and CDR2 SYGVNS. This chain's CDR3 is CASSEGGRETQYF. CDR3 coding DNA: TGTGCCAGCAGTGAAGGCGGGCGGGAGACCCAGTACTTC. Based on the CDR3 plus reference TRBV25-1 and TRBJ2-5, the full variable domain is EADIYQTPRYLVIGTGKKITLECSQTMGHDKMYWYQQDPGMELHLIHYSYGVNSTEKGDLSSESTVSRIRTEHFPLTLESARPSHTSQYLCASSEGGRETQYFGPGTRLLVL.

V usage is TRBV29-1 and J usage is TRBJ2-1, with 16 bases that match TRBD2. Germline assignment: CDR1 SQVTM and CDR2 ANQGSEA. The CDR3 sequence is 14 residues long. J lost 9 bases, V lost 6 bases, and 5 bases had no gene match. The CDR3 nucleotides read TGCAGCGTCCGGGGACTAGCGGGAGGGGGTGAGCAGTTCTTC. This codes for CSVRGLAGGGEQFF.

This clone was counted a single time. The V call is TRBV10-3, the J call TRBJ2-5, with D perhaps TRBD2 (6 bases). The assigned J gene may be wrong: the sequence end matches TRBJ2-7 better. CDR1 ENHRY and CDR2 SYGVKD come from the germline V gene. The CDR3 contains 14 residues. Here the CDR3 reads CAISVGLTPYEQYF. The CDR3 coding sequence is TGTGCCATCAGTGTGGGACTTACGCCCTACGAGCAGTACTTC.

V and J are TRBV11-3 and TRBJ2-2; 7 nucleotides line up with TRBD2. The CDR3 loop spans 17 amino acids. Germline loops: CDR1 SGHNT, CDR2 YENEEA. Trimming cost V 2 bases and J 5 bases; bases outside gene matches: 11. CDR3: CASSLFGGGLGTGELFF. CDR3 DNA sequence: TGTGCCAGCAGCTTATTTGGGGGAGGGTTAGGGACCGGGGAGCTGTTTTTT.

V gene TRBV29-1 combines with J gene TRBJ2-1; the match to TRBD1 covers 10 bases. CDR1 is SQVTM and CDR2 is ANQGSEA in the germline V gene. This CDR3 contains 14 residues. V shed 7 bases and J 5 bases; nucleotides not matched to a gene: 8. CDR3 in amino acids: CSATRGTGDNEQFF. The CDR3, as DNA: TGCAGCGCCACAAGGGGGACAGGGGACAATGAGCAGTTCTTC.

J is TRBJ2-1 and V is TRBV2, with D perhaps TRBD2 (5 bases). The CDR3 length is 15 residues. The V and J ends lost 3 bases and 9 bases respectively, with 18 bases between them. The germline gives CDR1 SNHLY, CDR2 FYNNEI. CDR3 sequence (DNA): TGTGCCAGCAGTGAGGGAGTTCGCCGTCCGGGTGAGCAGTTCTTC. Amino acids: CASSEGVRRPGEQFF.

V is TRBV9 and J is TRBJ2-5, with 7 bases lining up with TRBD2. The length of the CDR3 is 16 residues. Losses at the gene ends were 1 base for V and 5 bases for J; bases not matched to a gene: 11. The V gene's germline CDR1 is SGDLS and CDR2 YYNGEE. The CDR3 region is CASSVMASGPMETQYF. The DNA of the CDR3 is TGTGCCAGCAGCGTAATGGCTAGCGGTCCGATGGAGACCCAGTACTTC.

This chain joins TRBV7-9 and TRBJ2-2, with 9 bases that match TRBD2. Per the germline V gene, CDR1 is SEHNR and CDR2 is FQNEAQ (reference sequence). The ends lost 3 bases at V and 2 bases at J; junction bases unmatched: 7. CDR3 length: 17 residues. DNA for the CDR3: TGTGCCAGCAGCTTCGGGAGCGGGAGGCCCAACACCGGGGAGCTGTTTTTT. Its translation is CASSFGSGRPNTGELFF.

This clone was counted only a few times. The genes are TRBV27 and TRBJ2-7; maybe TRBD2 (5 bases). Trimming cost V 2 bases and J 6 bases, with 14 bases left between them. Germline CDR1 MNHEY, CDR2 SMNVEV (reference sequence). CDR3 length equals 14 residues. CDR3 protein: CASSLLSGNTEQYF. In DNA, the CDR3 is TGTGCCAGCAGTTTACTAAGCGGTAATACCGAGCAGTACTTC.

This sequence joins TRBV10-1 and TRBJ2-7, with TRBD2 matching over 11 bases. The CDR3 length is 19 residues. Trimming removed 6 bases from V and 0 bases from J; junction bases left unmatched: 16. The V gene's germline CDR1 is WNHNN and CDR2 SYGVQD (reference sequence). In nucleotides, the CDR3 is TGCGCCAGCAGGCAAATAGGGGGGGGACTAGCGGTTTTCTCCTACGAGCAGTACTTC. It encodes CASRQIGGGLAVFSYEQYF.

In its sample, this clone was seen once. The chain uses TRBV5-6 and TRBJ1-3; TRBD1 might be the D (5 bases). V was shortened by 2 bases and J by 0 bases, with 12 bases between the two germline ends. The CDR3 spans 16 residues. CDR1 is SGHDT, CDR2 YYEEEE, per germline. The CDR3, as DNA: TGTGCCAGCAGCTTCGACAGTCCACTCTCTGGAAACACCATATATTTT. It translates to CASSFDSPLSGNTIYF.

The rearrangement uses TRBV11-3 and TRBJ2-2; tentatively, D is TRBD1 (5 bases). The CDR3 loop spans 14 amino acids. Deletions cut 4 bases from V and 4 bases from J, with 10 bases between. Germline assignment: CDR1 SGHNT and CDR2 YENEEA. The chain's CDR3 is CASSSSGRTGELFF. Here the CDR3 DNA reads TGTGCCAGCAGCTCCTCAGGGCGCACCGGGGAGCTGTTTTTT.

J is TRBJ2-7 and V is TRBV2, with a weak D call TRBD1 (5 bases). The germline V gene encodes CDR1 SNHLY and CDR2 FYNNEI. The germline V and J ends were trimmed by 8 bases and 2 bases, with 13 bases remaining between them. The CDR3 is 13 amino acids. The CDR3 loop reads CASCVGQPYEQYF. CDR3 bases: TGTGCCAGCTGCGTAGGACAACCCTACGAGCAGTACTTC.

This sequence joins TRBV5-6 and TRBJ2-7; D is unclear. The CDR3 runs 12 residues. Trimming took off 4 bases at V and 6 bases at J, with 11 bases between the two ends. From germline, CDR1 is SGHDT and CDR2 YYEEEE. CDR3: CASSAPASEQYF. The CDR3 DNA sequence: TGTGCCAGCAGCGCCCCTGCGTCCGAGCAGTACTTC.

The chain carries TRBV4-1 and TRBJ2-1, with D unclear. Germline values: CDR1 MGHRA, CDR2 YSYEKL. V was shortened by 4 bases and J by 2 bases, with 6 bases between the two germline ends. The CDR3 sequence is 13 residues long. CDR3 sequence reads: CASSRAPYNEQFF. The CDR3 DNA follows: TGCGCCAGCAGCCGCGCGCCCTACAATGAGCAGTTCTTC.

This clone was observed a few times. This chain connects TRBV9 to TRBJ1-3; no reliable D call. Between the trimmed V and J ends, which lost 3 bases and 10 bases, there was a span of 14 bases. Germline loops: CDR1 SGDLS, CDR2 YYNGEE. The CDR3 sequence is 13 residues long. CDR3 amino acids: CASSAGRAGTIYF. CDR3 bases: TGTGCCAGCAGCGCCGGTCGTGCAGGTACCATATATTTT.

V usage is TRBV28 and J usage is TRBJ1-5, with a possible D match to TRBD1 (6 bases). Trimming took 9 bases from V and 1 from J, leaving 16 bases between them. The CDR3 consists of 15 residues. CDR1 is MDHEN and CDR2 is SYDVKM in the germline V gene. CDR3 loop: CASTLGTPSNQPQHF. The CDR3 region has the DNA TGTGCCAGTACACTTGGGACACCGAGCAATCAGCCCCAGCATTTT. Filled out from reference TRBV28 and TRBJ1-5, the complete variable domain reads DVKVTQSSRYLVKRTGEKVFLECVQDMDHENMFWYRQDPGLGLRLIYFSYDVKMKEKGDIPEGYSVSREKKERFSLILESASTNQTSMYLCASTLGTPSNQPQHFGDGTRLSIL.

V gene TRBV7-9 combines with J gene TRBJ2-5, with 10 positions matching TRBD2. The CDR3 is made up of 13 amino acids. In germline, CDR1 is SEHNR, CDR2 FQNEAQ (reference sequence). The V gene end was trimmed by 6 bases and the J gene end by 5 bases; junction bases not matched to a gene: 3. The chain's CDR3 is CASRSSGSETQYF. CDR3 sequence (DNA): TGTGCCAGCAGATCTAGCGGGAGTGAGACCCAGTACTTC.

The V gene is TRBV5-1, the J gene TRBJ2-1, with 8 nucleotides matching TRBD2. The CDR3 contains 15 residues. Germline-derived CDR1 and CDR2 are SGHRS and YFSETQ. Trimming cost V 0 bases and J 4 bases; bases outside gene matches: 3. The CDR3 region has the DNA TGCGCCAGCAGCTTGGCTACTAGCGGATACAATGAGCAGTTCTTC. Translated, it gives CASSLATSGYNEQFF.

The genes are TRBV11-2 and TRBJ2-7; 8 bases are a match to TRBD1. This CDR3 spans 15 amino acids. The germline V gene has CDR1 SGHAT and CDR2 FQNNGV. Trimming cost V 5 bases and J 4 bases; bases outside gene matches: 10. The CDR3 loop reads CASSPVRTGFYEQYF. In DNA, the CDR3 is TGTGCCAGCAGCCCGGTCCGGACAGGGTTTTACGAGCAGTACTTC.

The chain recombines TRBV11-2 with TRBJ2-6, with D possibly matching TRBD2 (6 bases). Germline V CDR1 and CDR2: SGHAT, FQNNGV. The CDR3 contains 18 residues. The ends were cut back, 2 bases at V and 1 base at J, with 15 bases in the middle. This chain's CDR3 is CASSLRERAISGANVLTF. The DNA of the CDR3 is TGTGCCAGCAGCTTACGGGAGCGGGCCATTTCTGGGGCCAACGTCCTGACTTTC.

The chain uses TRBV14 and TRBJ1-1; possibly TRBD1 for D (6 bases). The V gene's germline CDR1 is SGHDN and CDR2 FVKESK. Trimming pared 5 bases from V and 2 bases from J, leaving 15 bases between. This CDR3 spans 15 amino acids. The DNA for the CDR3 is TGTGCCAGCAGCTCGCGGACAGCGGCAAACACTGAAGCTTTCTTT. Amino acids: CASSSRTAANTEAFF.

This chain uses TRBV27 with TRBJ1-1, with a tentative D call TRBD1 (6 bases). Germline CDR1 MNHEY, CDR2 SMNVEV (reference sequence). Trimming pared 4 bases from V and 1 base from J, leaving 10 bases between. CDR3 length: 14 amino acids. In DNA, the CDR3 is TGTGCCAGCAGTTCCTCAGGGGAGAACACTGAAGCTTTCTTT. Protein product: CASSSSGENTEAFF.

This chain uses TRBV11-1 with TRBJ1-2, with TRBD1 matching 10 bases. In germline, CDR1 is SGHAT, CDR2 FQDESV (reference sequence). The V and J ends lost 4 bases and 4 bases, in that order; junction bases with no gene match: 12. This CDR3 contains 17 residues. The CDR3 here is CASSSLPGTGALYGYTF. The CDR3 coding sequence is TGTGCCAGCAGCTCCCTACCCGGGACAGGGGCACTCTATGGCTACACCTTC.